The entry below gives a single T cell receptor beta chain sequence along with its context. Criteria for exclusion of patients were uncontrolled infection, other autoimmune disease, pregnancy or lactation. The sample belongs to a study of T cells in Graves' hyperthyroidism and ophthalmopathy. Germline V gene lookup returns CDR1 KGHSH and CDR2 LQKENI. Trimming stripped 0 bases from V and 5 bases from J, with 10 bases between. This CDR3 contains 14 residues. Amplification of TCR beta CDR3 regions used RNA as the template. Using the HTBI primer set, a first-round RT-PCR was run on the TCR CDR3. TCRdb processed the multiplex PCR reads anew with MiXCR; each CDR3 protein has one entry. This sample has roughly 710,000 distinct CDR3 sequences, with under 45% found just once.

The specimen was blood. The TCR originated in a woman in her thirties or forties with Graves' hyperthyroidism. The chain employs TRBV18 and TRBJ2-5; D is possibly TRBD2 (6 bases). The CDR3 nucleotides read TGTGCCAGCTCACCACCGGAGGGGTGGGAGACCCAGTACTTC. This codes for CASSPPEGWETQYF.